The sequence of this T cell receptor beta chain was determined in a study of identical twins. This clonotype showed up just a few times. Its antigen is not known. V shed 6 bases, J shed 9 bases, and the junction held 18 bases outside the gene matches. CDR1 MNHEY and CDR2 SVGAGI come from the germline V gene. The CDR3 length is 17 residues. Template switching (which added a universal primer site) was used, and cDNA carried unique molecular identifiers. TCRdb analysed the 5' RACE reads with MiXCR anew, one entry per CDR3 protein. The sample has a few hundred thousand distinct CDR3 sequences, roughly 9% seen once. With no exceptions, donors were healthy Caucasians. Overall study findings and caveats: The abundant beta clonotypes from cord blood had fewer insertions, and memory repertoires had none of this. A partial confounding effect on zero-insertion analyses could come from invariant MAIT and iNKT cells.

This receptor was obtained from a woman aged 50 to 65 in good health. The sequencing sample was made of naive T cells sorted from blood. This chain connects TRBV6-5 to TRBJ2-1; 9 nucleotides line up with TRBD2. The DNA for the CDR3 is TGTGCCAGCAGCTCCCAAGGTAGCGGGAGATCGTGGGGTGAGCAGTTCTTC. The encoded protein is CASSSQGSGRSWGEQFF.